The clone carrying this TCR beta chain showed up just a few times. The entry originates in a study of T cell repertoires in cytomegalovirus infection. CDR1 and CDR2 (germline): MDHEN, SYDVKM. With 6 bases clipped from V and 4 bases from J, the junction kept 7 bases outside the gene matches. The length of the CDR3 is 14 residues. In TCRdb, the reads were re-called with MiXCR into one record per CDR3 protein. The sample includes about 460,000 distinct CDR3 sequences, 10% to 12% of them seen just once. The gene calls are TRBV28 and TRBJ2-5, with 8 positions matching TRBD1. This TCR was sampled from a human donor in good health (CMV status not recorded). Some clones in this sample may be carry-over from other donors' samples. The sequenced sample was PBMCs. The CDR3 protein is CASSTGQGRETQYF. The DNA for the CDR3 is TGTGCCAGCAGCACCGGACAGGGACGAGAGACCCAGTACTTC.